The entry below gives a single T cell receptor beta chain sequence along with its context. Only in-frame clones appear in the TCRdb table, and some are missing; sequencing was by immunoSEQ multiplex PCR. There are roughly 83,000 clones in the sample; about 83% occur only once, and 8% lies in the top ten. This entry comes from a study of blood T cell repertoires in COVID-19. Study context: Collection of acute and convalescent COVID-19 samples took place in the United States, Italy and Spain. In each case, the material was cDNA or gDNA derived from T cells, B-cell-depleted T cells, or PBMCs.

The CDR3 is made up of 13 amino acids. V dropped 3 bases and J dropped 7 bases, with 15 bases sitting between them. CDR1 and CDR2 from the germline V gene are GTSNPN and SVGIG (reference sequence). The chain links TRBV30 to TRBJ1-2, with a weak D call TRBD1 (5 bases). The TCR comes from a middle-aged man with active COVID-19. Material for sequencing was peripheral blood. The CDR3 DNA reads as TGTGCCTGGAGAGGCCCCCAGGGAAGTGGCTACACCTTC. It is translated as CAWRGPQGSGYTF.